Listed here are 14 T cell receptor beta chains from one sample, sequenced in a study of CD8+CD57+ T cells in acquired aplastic anemia. The authors sequenced patients whose flow cytometry had shown CD8+CD57+ cell expansion. CDR3 and TCR beta VDJ profiling relied on genomic DNA as the template. TCRdb reprocessed the reads with MiXCR, giving one entry per CDR3 protein. The repertoire has 270,000 or so distinct CDR3 sequences, about 80% of them found once; the top ten carry about 41%. The sample was sorted CD4+, CD8+, or CD8+CD57+ T cells (not recorded which) from PBMCs. The receptors here all came from a human donor with aplastic anemia.

The chain employs TRBV7-2 and TRBJ2-7, with a possible D match to TRBD2 (6 bases). This CDR3 has 14 amino acids. Between the trimmed V and J ends, which lost 4 bases and 3 bases, there was a span of 13 bases. Germline values: CDR1 SGHTA, CDR2 FQGNSA. The CDR3 DNA is TGTGCCAGCAGCTCGGAAAGGGAGGACTACGAGCAGTACTTC. Translation gives CASSSEREDYEQYF.

To note about this clonotype: At one boundary the junction diverges from the germline segment, which might be a read error. The chain recombines TRBV7-2 with TRBJ2-3; TRBD2 might be the D (6 bases). Germline V lookup: CDR1 SGHTA, CDR2 FQGNSA. The CDR3 is 14 amino acids. In DNA, the CDR3 is TGTGCCAGCAGCTTAGCGGGAGGTCCCATACGGCATATTTTT. Translating it yields CASSLAGGPIRHIF. Drawing the rest from reference TRBV7-2 and TRBJ2-3, the complete variable domain is GAGVSQSPSNKVTEKGKDVELRCDPISGHTALYWYRQSLGQGLEFLIYFQGNSAPDKSGLPSDRFSAERTGGSVSTLTIQRTQQEDSAVYLCASSLAGGPIRHIFGPGTRLTVL.

The J gene is TRBJ1-5, the V gene TRBV24-1; D call uncertain. V was pared by 2 bases and J by 3 bases, with 1 base between. This CDR3 has 12 residues. Per germline, CDR1 KGHDR and CDR2 SFDVKD. Here the CDR3 reads CATSDSNQPQHF. Here the CDR3 DNA reads TGTGCCACCAGTGATTCCAATCAGCCCCAGCATTTT.

V and J are TRBV11-3 and TRBJ2-2, with D hard to call. V lost 0 bases to trimming and J lost 7 bases, with 9 bases between them. The CDR3 contains 14 residues. Germline V CDR1 and CDR2: SGHNT, YENEEA. This CDR3 is CASSLDLAGGELFF. CDR3 nucleotides: TGTGCCAGCAGCTTAGATCTCGCAGGCGGGGAGCTGTTTTTT.

The rearrangement uses TRBV7-3 and TRBJ2-3; 8 bases fit TRBD1. Germline CDR1 reads SGHTA; CDR2 reads FQGTGA. CDR3 length equals 16 residues. V gave up 5 bases and J gave up 4 bases; unmatched junction bases: 11. CDR3 DNA sequence: TGTGCCAGCAGCGCCGGGACAGGCCGGGGGTCAGATACGCAGTATTTT. It is translated as CASSAGTGRGSDTQYF. The variable domain in full, completed from reference TRBV7-3 and TRBJ2-3, reads GAGVSQTPSNKVTEKGKYVELRCDPISGHTALYWYRQSLGQGPEFLIYFQGTGAADDSGLPNDRFFAVRPEGSVSTLKIQRTERGDSAVYLCASSAGTGRGSDTQYFGPGTRLTVL.

The CDR3 DNA reads TGTGCCAGCAGCTTTGCCGGAAGGGCCCAGACGCAGTATTTT. Its protein is CASSFAGRAQTQYF. The rearrangement joins TRBV7-8 to TRBJ2-3; D unresolved. The CDR3 is 14 residues long. Trimming pared 3 bases from V and 9 bases from J, leaving 16 bases between. Germline CDR1 reads SGHVS; CDR2 reads FQNEAQ.

This chain links TRBV7-6 with TRBJ2-5, with D tentatively TRBD1 or TRBD2 (5 bases each). The germline V gene encodes CDR1 SGHVS and CDR2 FNYEAQ. The CDR3 is 15 residues long. Trimming took 3 bases from V and 4 from J, leaving 15 bases between them. CDR3 nucleotide sequence: TGTGCCAGCAGCTTCTCAGGGAGATTCGGAGAGACCCAGTACTTC. This translates into CASSFSGRFGETQYF.

As for this clonotype: Because it lacks the conserved phenylalanine or tryptophan at the end, this CDR3 is likely a read error. Because the CDR3's place on the DNA is in doubt, the DNA is left out and the CDR3 is given as listed by TCRdb. The V gene is TRBV9, the J gene TRBJ1-2; the D call TRBD1 from the table was never checked on the DNA. From germline, CDR1 is SGDLS and CDR2 YYNGEE. The CDR3 is 13 amino acids in total, end residues counted. CDR3 loop: CASSLGTARDQPL.

This clonotype has only one observation. The chain has TRBV20-1 and TRBJ1-1; D may be TRBD1 (5 bases). The germline V and J ends were trimmed by 5 bases and 8 bases, with 21 bases remaining between them. The CDR3 length is 14 residues. Germline CDR1 reads DFQATT; CDR2 reads SNEGSKA (reference sequence). This chain's CDR3 is CSAPRTTGGTEAFF. In nucleotides, the CDR3 is TGCAGTGCTCCCCGCACGACGGGGGGTACGGAAGCTTTCTTT.

Note on this clonotype: Given the absence of the conserved phenylalanine or tryptophan at the CDR3 end, a read error is likely. The rearrangement links TRBV7-2 to TRBJ2-3, with a possible D match to TRBD2 (5 bases). V was clipped by 8 bases and J by 10 bases, with 19 bases between them. CDR1 and CDR2 (germline): SGHTA, FQGNSA. The CDR3 spans 13 residues. The CDR3 loop reads CASGYGGTEAQYL. CDR3 in DNA: TGTGCCAGCGGGTACGGCGGCACGGAGGCGCAGTATCTT.

Turning to this clonotype: The limits of the CDR3 on the DNA are not certain, so only TCRdb's listed CDR3 is given. J is TRBJ2-3 and V is TRBV19; TRBD1, as called in the table, went unchecked against the DNA. Germline values: CDR1 LNHDA, CDR2 SQIVND (reference sequence). The CDR3 is made up of 15 amino acids, end residues included. CDR3 residues: CASSVATGAYNEQFF.

Remarks on this clonotype: At one end, the junction sequence differs from germline, possibly due to a read error. The rearrangement uses TRBV12-3 or TRBV12-4 and TRBJ2-1, with a possible D match to TRBD2 (6 bases). The CDR3 has 13 residues. CDR3 amino acids: CASSLVQGGEKLF. CDR3 nucleotide sequence: TGTGCCAGCAGTTTGGTCCAGGGAGGTGAAAAACTGTTT.

With respect to this clonotype: The junction departs from the called germline gene at one end, perhaps through a read error. Here the CDR3 reads CARRDRGTTTKHF. The CDR3 DNA reads as TGTGCCCGCAGGGACCGGGGTACAACAACGAAGCATTTT. The V call is TRBV7-7, the J call TRBJ2-3; D is perhaps TRBD1 or TRBD2 (5 bases each). From germline, CDR1 is SSHAT and CDR2 FNYEAQ (reference sequence). The CDR3 is 13 residues long.

This clonotype was seen only a few times. The CDR3 DNA sequence: TGTGCCAGTAGTATTGTTCTCGCCCACTACGAGCAGTACTTC. This encodes CASSIVLAHYEQYF. The rearrangement joins TRBV19 to TRBJ2-7; D is ambiguous. CDR3 length equals 14 residues. The V end was cut by 3 bases, the J end by 3 bases, with 12 bases between. Germline CDR1 is LNHDA and CDR2 is SQIVND (reference sequence).